This T cell receptor beta chain was documented in a study of CD8 T cells in Susac syndrome. Regarding this clonotype: Antigen unknown.

RNA was extracted with the RNeasy kit, and a quantity of 0.5 to 1 ug was reverse transcribed using random hexamers. TCRdb passed the immunoSEQ multiplex PCR reads through MiXCR, listing each CDR3 protein once. The profile shows some 260,000 distinct CDR3 sequences, approximately 92% of them singletons. Blood CD8+ and CD4+ T cells underwent high-throughput TCR beta sequencing. Study-wide results and caveats: It was acknowledged in the study that its TCR sequencing and HLA analysis involved a relatively small number of individuals.

Germline V CDR1 and CDR2: PRHDT, FYEKMQ (reference sequence). The CDR3 has 15 residues. With 5 bases removed from V and 0 bases from J, the gap between germline ends came to 14 bases. Sequenced: CD4+ T cells from PBMCs. The chain has TRBV13 and TRBJ2-7, with D perhaps matching TRBD1 (6 bases). This receptor was obtained from a human donor with multiple sclerosis. CDR3 nucleotides: TGTGCCAGCAGCCGCCCTGGACAGATCTCCTACGAGCAGTACTTC. This encodes CASSRPGQISYEQYF.